A single T cell receptor beta chain is shown here with its context. Its target antigen remains unknown. No quality values exist for individual bases; no much larger clone is one base distant. Receptor libraries were prepared by 5' RACE. The sequencer was an Illumina HiSeq 2500. A second 7 to 11 cycle PCR used a sample-barcoded 5' primer and a J-beta primer mix. Each TCR beta cDNA molecule received a unique molecular identifier from a template-switch 5' adaptor carrying 12 random nucleotides. Each sample yielded at least 2.5 million CDR3-containing paired-end reads. All of the RNA was converted into first-strand cDNA using the Mint cDNA synthesis kit, with a TRBC-specific oligonucleotide serving as the primer. After uracil-DNA glycosylase treatment, a first 18-cycle PCR used universal primers M1SS and BC2_uni_R on all cDNA. The source study handled its data this way. Each sample was normalized by randomly selecting 1 million high-quality reads, each carrying a distinct molecular identifier. Reads with shared molecular identifiers were discarded instead of being binned into consensus sequences. MiTCR, with a Q25 quality threshold and the strictest error-elimination algorithm, was used for CDR3 identification, clonotype clustering and error correction. A nonparametric unseen species model using Euler transformation provided a lower-bound estimate of total TCR beta diversity. The public reads were quality trimmed at Q25 with fastp and then assembled into clones with MiXCR by TCRdb, keeping productive beta chains. Each CDR3 protein gets just one entry, which takes the most common genes and DNA from the rows behind it. None of the V and J calls come from the authors' own analysis; TCRdb made them. The sample has 1.5 million to 2 million distinct CDR3 sequences on record, approximately 30% of them singletons. The ten largest account for around 7.7% of the sample.

Taken from cysteine to phenylalanine, the CDR3 has 15 residues. The CDR3 DNA has 45 bases and is translated from base 1. CDR1 and CDR2 (DFQATT, SNEGSKA) derive from the germline V gene (reference sequence). The junction carries 10 bases between V and J, which are trimmed by 3 bases and 1 base respectively. This sample is part of a study of blood T cells in healthy people across ages (dated by TCRdb to the mid-2010s). For the wider study: In model experiments, template switching captured roughly one uniquely barcoded TCR beta cDNA molecule for every two T cells. The donors were divided into four age groups: young (average around 16 years), middle-aged (roughly 40), aged (approximately 62) and long-lived (82). To avoid experimental bias, donors of different ages were distributed randomly across sequencing lanes. The study analyzed two additional independent replicas of 1 million unique cDNA reads from the same blood draw for two donors, one aged 18 to 30 and one aged 80 or older. Using deep sequencing normalized with unique cDNA molecular identifiers, the study measured how TCR beta repertoire diversity changes with age. Broader findings and caveats from the paper: The percentage of naive T cells measured by flow cytometry correlated strongly with observed TCR beta diversity. Because profiling used bulk unsorted PBMCs, naive and antigen-experienced compartments could not be compared conclusively. Estimates of total diversity based on one million sequenced T cells were regarded as lower bounds and as underestimates. Donor CMV infection status was unknown, potentially confounding age-related changes in expanded clonotypes. Compared with the aged group, the long-lived group had more naive CD4+ T cells, fewer expanded clones and increased TCR diversity, suggesting age selection. Observed TCR beta diversity per million T cells fell roughly linearly with age, and a significant reduction was already apparent by age roughly 40.

Donors were approximately 42 systemically healthy Caucasian individuals from Russia aged roughly 6 to 90 years. Approximately 9 milliliters of peripheral blood were collected from each donor into EDTA-treated Vacutainer tubes. Ficoll-Paque density-gradient centrifugation was used to isolate PBMCs, with at least 7 million per sample. Total RNA, at least 6 micrograms per sample, was extracted from PBMCs with Trizol reagent. For every donor, flow cytometry on a PBMC aliquot measured the percentage of naive CD45RAhigh/CD27high T cells. The sequenced sample consisted of blood. The origin of this receptor is a woman aged 25 to 39 in good health. The chain is assembled from TRBV20-1 and TRBJ2-6; the D gene is perhaps TRBD1, on 6 matching bases. The DNA reads as follows: TGCAGTGCTAGGGGGGCCAGATCTGGGGCCAACGTCCTGACTTTC. Translation gives CSARGARSGANVLTF.